Described below is a single T cell receptor (beta chain) sequence and its context. Its recognized antigen is unknown. Qualities for individual bases were not recorded, and no much larger clone is one base off. The sample originates from a study of cytomegalovirus exposure and HLA in healthy donors (dated by TCRdb to the late 2010s). Background for the entire study: An earlier analysis of roughly 500 of the donors reported 276 Gb of sequence data and 117 million unique TCR beta sequences obtained from around 180 million T cells. About 280 gigabases of sequencing data and approximately 91 million unique TCR sequences made up an early release that covered nearly 650 HLA-typed donors. Of the 300 to 450 genotyped donors, 81% were placed in the genetic ancestry cluster associated with self-reported Caucasian donors. The study aimed to test whether cataloging public T cell receptors could reveal signatures of past pathogen exposure. Using immunosequencing, the study profiled T cell repertoires from about 620 subjects and related those repertoires to cytomegalovirus serostatus. Besides the first cohort of under 700 subjects, a separate validation cohort made up of some 110 different subjects was used. To predict cytomegalovirus infection status, the study combined high-throughput TCR immunosequencing, statistical association of individual TCRs with disease status, and machine learning. To study patterns of TCR occurrence, a later analysis re-analyzed previously published TCR beta repertoires from hundreds of donors and added high-resolution HLA genotyping. In the later analysis, no new phenotypic data were used to find candidate immune exposures; instead, reliance was placed on TCR beta sequences and their occurrence across donors. In an earlier analysis of 550 to 700 of the donors, high-throughput TCR beta sequencing was used to judge whether each TCR beta V gene segment behaved as functional or pseudogenic. Donor age, sex, ethnicity and CMV serostatus were compiled alongside the repertoire data. A later genetic analysis took genome-wide SNP genotypes for about 55% of the roughly 700 donors and used that subset as a discovery cohort. Every repertoire in the discovery cohort had been generated on one and the same sequencing platform. HLA typing covered class I and class II loci at four-digit resolution. The number of typed donors differed by locus: roughly 620-640 for A, B, C, DRB1 and DQB1; some 500 for DQA1; roughly 600 for DPA1; and roughly 450 for DPB1. Roughly 5 DR-DQ haplotypes were treated as single units for association and clustering because of strong linkage in the cohort. On average, 235,054 unique TCR beta nucleotide sequences were sequenced per donor among some 430 genotyped donors of the cohort, with roughly 20% of those sequences being non-productive. The paper's findings and limits, for the study overall: Most TCR sequences were seen in very few donors, while some public TCRs were found in many individuals. V-gene and J-gene trimming of TCR beta chains was associated with a missense DCLRE1C variant in a later genetic analysis, and the association was replicated in an independent cohort. In a later analysis, the rate of TCR association differed among HLA loci, with DRB1 alleles having the most associated TCRs and HLA-C alleles having the fewest. Cytomegalovirus status was reported to be diagnosed by the classifier with high specificity and sensitivity in both the original and validation cohorts. Roughly uniform sequencing depth across donors was assumed in presence/absence analyses, although this assumption may not hold. In this cohort, only TCR beta chains were sequenced, and detectable features were limited by the absence of alpha or paired-chain data. In the study, 150 to 200 TCR beta chains were listed as associated with cytomegalovirus. Seventeen rarely observed V segments, including chromosome 9 orphons, were excluded from the earlier analysis of a few hundred of the donors because counts were too low. Assigning TCR associations to individual alleles was difficult when HLA alleles, especially DR and DQ, strongly co-occurred. A further reported finding was that TCR beta sequences accurately predicted the HLA-A and HLA-B alleles for most subjects in the first cohort. Because some donors lacked HLA typing at each locus, the association tests relied only on the typed subset. In a later analysis, several top co-occurrence clusters were reported to appear linked to parvovirus B19, influenza, CMV and Epstein-Barr virus. Correlated functional status among segregating V segments might be attributable to linkage disequilibrium, but an unknown experimental factor could not be ruled out. It was suggested by the authors that the approach could potentially be generalized to other disease states and immunological phenotypes. A later analysis found that most CMV-associated TCR beta chains appeared HLA-restricted, with HLA associations seemingly driven largely by CMV exposure. A group of highly shared sequence variants was considered likely to be a technical artifact of the sequencing pipeline. In a later genetic analysis, fewer N-insertions in productive TCRs were reported among donors in an Asian-associated ancestry cluster than the roughly 700-donor mean. At a false discovery rate of 0.05, a later analysis linked some 17,000 TCR beta sequences to specific HLA alleles. In vitro tests confirmed that three of the cytomegalovirus-associated TCR beta chains recognize cytomegalovirus antigens. Compared with equally common non-associated chains, HLA-associated TCR beta chains in a later analysis were more clonally expanded and had lower generation probabilities. Broadly in line with IMGT annotations, most TCR beta V segments showed up in productive rearrangements about 87% or about 30% of the time in an earlier analysis of 450 to 750 of the donors. Because the 87-base-pair reads could not distinguish some IMGT-functional V segments, including TRBV6-2 and TRBV6-3, those segments were excluded. The only immune exposure information available for the cohort was CMV serostatus.

For CDR1 and CDR2, the germline V gene lists MNHEY and SVGAGI. Including the terminal cysteine and phenylalanine, the CDR3 comprises 13 residues. The entry retains the CDR3 DNA only, 39 bases that are in frame from base 1. The germline ends are 10 bases apart after V is trimmed by 4 bases and J by 4 bases. The library relied on the immunoSEQ multiplex PCR assay. The multiplex PCR relied on a mix of 60 forward primers for TCR Vbeta segments and 13 reverse primers for TCR Jbeta segments. A multiplex PCR assay on genomic DNA amplified the CDR3 region of rearranged TCR beta genes. The Illumina HiSeq System was used to sequence the amplified TCR beta libraries as 87-base-pair reads. The study's processing was this. Across the 700 or so repertoires, a later analysis counted 80 million or so unique TCR beta chains, around 11 million of which were shared by at least two donors. To remove PCR and sequencing errors, raw reads were error-corrected and collapsed into unique sequences using a nearest-neighbor algorithm that merged closely related sequences. V, D and J gene segments were assigned by aligning CDR3 sequences to IMGT reference sequences. Each retained sequence needed at least a six-nucleotide match to both a V gene segment and a J gene segment. Rearrangements were called productive when the CDR3 lacked stop codons and stayed in frame with V and J; all others were non-productive. Following IMGT convention, CDR3 was defined as the stretch from the second conserved V-encoded cysteine up to the conserved J-encoded phenylalanine. The earlier analysis of approximately 590 of the donors excluded any sequence lacking an unambiguous match to a single V gene segment. An earlier analysis of 500 to 600 of the donors classified V segments as functional when productive rearrangements were above 56.7% and as segregating when the standard deviation between donors was above 5%. A statistical classification framework was developed to diagnose cytomegalovirus status using the catalog of TCR beta chain sequences. In a later analysis, TCR nucleotide sequences were compared against IMGT/GENE-DB human TR gene sequences so that V and J genes could be assigned. In a later analysis, CDR3 sequences and most-parsimonious VDJ recombination scenarios were assigned using the TCRdist pipeline. In a later analysis, every TCR beta chain was defined by the combination of its CDR3 amino acid sequence and its V-gene family, and reads without a unique V-gene family were dropped. To address suspected cross-contamination and a sequencing artifact, a later analysis removed a few hundred highly shared, low-generation-probability nucleotide sequences. For each public chain, a later analysis derived a clonal expansion index from normalized ranks of inferred template counts within each repertoire. In a later analysis, generation probabilities were computed with a VDJ recombination model fitted to out-of-frame rearrangements, and the resulting probabilities were checked against IGoR. In a later analysis, hypergeometric tests were used to score TCR-TCR, TCR-HLA and TCR-CMV co-occurrence, with a repertoire-size bias correction applied to TCR pairs. In a later analysis, false discovery rates were estimated by permuting HLA or CMV assignments 20 times. A later analysis grouped co-occurring TCRs with DBSCAN, adding TCRdist sequence similarity when clustering within HLA-allele-positive subsets. Repertoires with fewer than 30,000 or more than 120,000 public chains were left out of co-occurrence clustering, as were several repertoires with anomalous nucleotide sharing. The table comes from immuneACCESS by way of TCRdb, which keeps in-frame sequences with V and J called. Part of the clones is missing from these tables; in studies checked, under half for an unresolved V gene and the rest for unknown reasons. From that table come the V and J calls and clone size; the DNA was used to work out D and trimming. Counted in this sample were some 190,000 clones; around 80% of them appeared once. The ten largest make up approximately 2.1% of the sample.

In total, just over 650 healthy bone marrow donors made up the cohort. At the time of sampling, all cohort members were nominally healthy, though unrecorded immune exposures were likely present. The donor was CMV seronegative and belonged to the group of 380 or so seronegative cohort members. Every donor gave a peripheral blood sample, and the peripheral blood mononuclear cells from that sample were used for TCR beta sequencing. The Qiagen DNeasy Blood Extraction Kit was used to extract genomic DNA from the blood cell samples. The sequenced sample was PBMCs. The rearranged chain carries TRBV6-5 and TRBJ1-2, and TRBD1 may be the D gene, going by 5 matching bases. This clonotype was sampled from a woman aged 25 to 39 in good health and CMV-seronegative. The DNA sequence is TGTGCCAGCAGTTTGGGGCAGTTCTATGGCTACACCTTC. It codes for CASSLGQFYGYTF.